This T cell receptor (beta chain) was captured by sequencing in a study of blood T cell repertoires in COVID-19. Across the whole study: Researchers got acute and convalescent COVID-19 samples from the United States, Italy and Spain.

Per the study methods: From reference gene primer amplification, estimates of nucleated cell counts were derived. Sequencing used immunoSEQ multiplex PCR; TCRdb keeps in-frame clones, though not all of them. V and J calls and clone size are copied from that table; D and trimming were computed from the DNA. The table includes more than 85,000 clones, almost 85% detected once. This CDR3 has 13 residues. Per germline, CDR1 SGHNT and CDR2 YENEEA. V shed 1 base and J shed 1 base, with 5 bases lying between them. Note on this clone: The same CDR3 also results from other DNA sequences found in this sample.

This chain uses TRBV11-3 with TRBJ2-7, with a weak D call TRBD2 (5 bases). The sequence was collected from a man aged 40-55 years with active or convalescent COVID-19. Sequencing used peripheral blood. The CDR3 sequence: CASSLGGSYEQYF. The CDR3 coding sequence is TGTGCCAGCAGCTTAGGAGGGTCCTACGAGCAGTACTTC. The full variable domain, rest sourced from reference TRBV11-3 and TRBJ2-7, is EAGVVQSPRYKIIEKKQPVAFWCNPISGHNTLYWYLQNLGQGPELLIRYENEEAVDDSQLPKDRFSAERLKGVDSTLKIQPAELGDSAVYLCASSLGGSYEQYFGPGTRLTVT.